The source of this T cell receptor beta chain is a study of cytomegalovirus exposure and HLA in healthy donors. Broader study findings: Only CMV serostatus was available as immune exposure information. Later analysis identified a missense DCLRE1C variant that was linked to TCR beta V- and J-gene trimming. Data from an earlier analysis indicated that most TCR beta V segments were productive either about 87% or about 30% of the time. It was assumed in the presence/absence analyses that sequencing depth was roughly uniform across donors.

On this clone: The antigen remains undetermined.

The length of the CDR3 is 14 residues. Trimming pared 6 bases from V and 4 bases from J, leaving 10 bases between. Looked up from germline, CDR1 is LGHNT and CDR2 is FRNRAP. PCR amplification relied on 60 Vbeta primers (plus 13 Jbeta primers). The method was immunoSEQ multiplex PCR; TCRdb's version includes in-frame clones alone and lacks a portion of them. The repertoire consists of some 120,000 clones, with around three quarters occurring once and the leading ten covering 3.5% to 4.5%. The V gene is TRBV12-5, the J gene TRBJ1-6, with D perhaps TRBD1 (5 bases). The receptor's source is a man aged 30 to 39 in good health and CMV-seropositive. The specimen sequenced was PBMCs. In DNA form, the CDR3 reads TGTGCTAGTGGACCGGGACTGTATAATTCACCCCTCCACTTT. Its translation is CASGPGLYNSPLHF.